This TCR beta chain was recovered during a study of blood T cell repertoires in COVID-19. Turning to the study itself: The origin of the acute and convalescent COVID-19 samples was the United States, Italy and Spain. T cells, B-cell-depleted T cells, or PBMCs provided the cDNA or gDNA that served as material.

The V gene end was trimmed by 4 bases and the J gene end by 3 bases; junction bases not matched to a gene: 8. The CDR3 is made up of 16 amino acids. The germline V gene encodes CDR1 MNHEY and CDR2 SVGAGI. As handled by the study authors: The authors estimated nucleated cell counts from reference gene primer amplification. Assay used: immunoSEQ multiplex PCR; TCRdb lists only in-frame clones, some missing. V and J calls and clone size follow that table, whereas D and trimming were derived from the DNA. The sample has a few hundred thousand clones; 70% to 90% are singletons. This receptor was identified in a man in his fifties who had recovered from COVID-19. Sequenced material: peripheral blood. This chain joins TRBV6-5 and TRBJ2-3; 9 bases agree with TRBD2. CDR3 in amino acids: CASSSLAGGRTDTQYF. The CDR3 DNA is TGTGCCAGCAGTTCACTAGCGGGTGGTCGGACAGATACGCAGTATTTT.